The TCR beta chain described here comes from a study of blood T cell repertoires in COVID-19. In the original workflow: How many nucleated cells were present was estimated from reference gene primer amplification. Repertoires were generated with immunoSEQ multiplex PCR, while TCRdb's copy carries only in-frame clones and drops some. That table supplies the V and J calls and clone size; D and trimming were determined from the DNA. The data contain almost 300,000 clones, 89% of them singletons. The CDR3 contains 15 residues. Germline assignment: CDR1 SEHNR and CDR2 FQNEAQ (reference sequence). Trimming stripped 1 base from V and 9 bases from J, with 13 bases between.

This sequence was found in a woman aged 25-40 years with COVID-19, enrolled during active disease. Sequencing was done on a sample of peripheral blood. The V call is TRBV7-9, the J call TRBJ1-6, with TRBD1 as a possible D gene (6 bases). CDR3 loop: CASSLVSQGFSPLHF. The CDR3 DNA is TGTGCCAGCAGCTTAGTTTCCCAGGGGTTTTCACCCCTCCACTTT.